This paragraph reports one T cell receptor (beta chain). The target antigen is unknown. At one of its ends the junction is not consistent with the germline gene, which may arise from a read error. The CDR3 covers 13 residues. Germline lookup yields CDR1 SEHNR and CDR2 FQNEAQ (reference sequence). PCR used 60 Vbeta primers and 13 Jbeta primers. Sequencing was performed with immunoSEQ multiplex PCR; in TCRdb, only in-frame clones are kept and a portion is missing. The table includes some 130,000 clones, approximately 79% detected once. This entry is derived from a study of cytomegalovirus exposure and HLA in healthy donors. Points from the study as a whole: Productive status was seen about 90% or about 30% of the time for most TCR beta V segments in an earlier analysis. TCR beta sequences reportedly predicted most subjects' HLA-A and HLA-B alleles accurately. Several V segments, TRBV6-2 and TRBV6-3 among them, could not be told apart and were dropped.

Material for sequencing was PBMCs. The chain joins TRBV7-9 to TRBJ1-4; TRBD1 agrees at 7 bases. The receptor's source is a man aged 18 to 29 in good health and CMV-seronegative. The CDR3 region is CSSSDYRGVKLFF. CDR3 in DNA: TGTTCCAGCAGCGACTACAGGGGAGTAAAACTGTTTTTT. Filled out from reference TRBV7-9 and TRBJ1-4, the complete variable domain reads DTGVSQNPRHKITKRGQNVTFRCDPISEHNRLYWYRQTLGQGPEFLTYFQNEAQLEKSRLLSDRFSAERPKGSFSTLEIQRTEQGDSAMYLCSSSDYRGVKLFFGSGTQLSVL.